This T cell receptor (beta chain) was identified in a study of cytomegalovirus exposure and HLA in healthy donors. General study points: 164 TCR beta chains were listed as cytomegalovirus-associated. Exclusion as indistinguishable affected some V segments, including TRBV6-2 and TRBV6-3. Accounts indicate the classifier identified cytomegalovirus status with strong specificity and sensitivity.

In germline, CDR1 is SGHNT, CDR2 YYREEE (reference sequence). The CDR3 loop spans 17 amino acids. V shed 5 bases and J 4 bases; nucleotides not matched to a gene: 14. PCR was performed using 60 Vbeta and 13 Jbeta primers. Original data processing: Later reanalysis found approximately 76 million unique TCR beta chains, roughly 10 million of them shared. The assay was immunoSEQ multiplex PCR, and TCRdb's table has in-frame clones only and misses some. The V and J calls and clone size were taken over from that table, and D and trimming were inferred from the DNA. This sample's table has around 51,000 clones. About this clone itself: The antigen is undetermined.

The chain combines TRBV5-4 with TRBJ2-5; 10 bases are shared with TRBD2. The source material was PBMCs. This sequence originates from a middle-aged man in good health and CMV-seropositive. CDR3 region: CASRKDIAGGLRETQYF. CDR3 DNA sequence: TGTGCCAGCAGGAAAGACATAGCGGGGGGTTTGAGAGAGACCCAGTACTTC.